The rows below give T cell receptor beta chains drawn from one sample of a study of immune cell composition in non-small cell lung cancer. TCRdb keeps only in-frame clones here, not all; method: immunoSEQ multiplex PCR. The table lists about 3,200 clones, 75% of them singletons. The specimen sequenced was lung tumor tissue. Source of these receptors: a human donor with non-small cell lung cancer. Each CDR3 is given with its conserved first and last residue. A D gene is named only where the DNA matches it firmly. The size of a clone is reported for some rows only, either as once, few or many, or as a class for expanded clones.

D gene: .
clone size: once
J gene: TRBJ1-1
V gene: TRBV7-6
CDR3 DNA: TGTGCCAGCAGCTTAGGGCAGGGAAACACTGAAGCTTTCTTT
CDR3 protein: CASSLGQGNTEAFF

D gene: .
clone size: .
J gene: TRBJ2-3
V gene: TRBV6-1
CDR3 DNA: TGTGCCAGCGACAGGCTGAGGACAGATACGCAGTATTTT
CDR3 protein: CASDRLRTDTQYF

D gene: TRBD2
clone size: few
J gene: TRBJ2-1
V gene: TRBV27
CDR3 DNA: TGTGCCAGCAGTTTTTCGCTAGCGGGAGGCAATGAGCAGTTCTTC
CDR3 protein: CASSFSLAGGNEQFF

D gene: TRBD1
clone size: .
J gene: TRBJ2-3
V gene: TRBV7-9
CDR3 DNA: TGTGCCAGCAGCTTTGGGACAGGGGTAGTAGATACGCAGTATTTT
CDR3 protein: CASSFGTGVVDTQYF

D gene: TRBD1
clone size: .
J gene: TRBJ2-7
V gene: TRBV18
CDR3 DNA: TGTGCCAGCTCACGACCGGGACAGGGGGCTAACGAGCAGTACTTC
CDR3 protein: CASSRPGQGANEQYF

D gene: .
clone size: .
J gene: TRBJ1-3
V gene: TRBV5-6
CDR3 DNA: TGTGCCAGCAGCTTGCGTCCAGGGATGGTTGGAAACACCATATATTTT
CDR3 protein: CASSLRPGMVGNTIYF

D gene: TRBD1
clone size: .
J gene: TRBJ2-3
V gene: TRBV19
CDR3 DNA: TGTGCCAGTAGATCGGACAGGGGCACAGATACGCAGTATTTT
CDR3 protein: CASRSDRGTDTQYF

D gene: .
clone size: .
J gene: TRBJ2-3
V gene: TRBV7-2
CDR3 DNA: TGTGCCAGCAGTTACACAGATACGCAGTATTTT
CDR3 protein: CASSYTDTQYF

D gene: .
clone size: few
J gene: TRBJ1-1
V gene: TRBV19
CDR3 DNA: TGTGCCAGTACTGAAGGACAGCTGAACACTGAAGCTTTCTTT
CDR3 protein: CASTEGQLNTEAFF

D gene: .
clone size: .
J gene: TRBJ2-7
V gene: TRBV21-1
CDR3 DNA: TGTGCCAGCCACCCCAACAGTACCTACGAGCAGTACTTC
CDR3 protein: CASHPNSTYEQYF

D gene: .
clone size: .
J gene: TRBJ2-7
V gene: TRBV18
CDR3 DNA: TGTGCCAGCTCACCTCCCGAGGCCAGCTCCTACGAGCAGTACTTC
CDR3 protein: CASSPPEASSYEQYF

D gene: TRBD1
clone size: .
J gene: TRBJ2-1
V gene: TRBV19
CDR3 DNA: TGTGCCTCAGCTCCGGACAGGTCTGCCTACAATGAGCAGTTCTTC
CDR3 protein: CASAPDRSAYNEQFF

D gene: .
clone size: .
J gene: TRBJ1-3
V gene: TRBV21-1
CDR3 DNA: TGTGCCAGCAGCAAAGCTCGGACAGGCTCTGGAAACACCATATATTTT
CDR3 protein: CASSKARTGSGNTIYF

D gene: .
clone size: .
J gene: TRBJ2-7
V gene: TRBV28
CDR3 DNA: TGTGCCAGCAGTTTAACAGGGAGCTCCTACGAGCAGTACTTC
CDR3 protein: CASSLTGSSYEQYF

D gene: TRBD1
clone size: .
J gene: TRBJ1-2
V gene: TRBV7-2
CDR3 DNA: TGTGCCAGCAGCTTACCAGGGGGCGTGAACTATGGCTACACCTTC
CDR3 protein: CASSLPGGVNYGYTF

D gene: .
clone size: .
J gene: TRBJ1-4
V gene: TRBV9
CDR3 DNA: TGTGCCAGCAGCGACAGCTCCTCCGGCGAAAAACTGTTTTTT
CDR3 protein: CASSDSSSGEKLFF

D gene: TRBD1
clone size: .
J gene: TRBJ2-5
V gene: TRBV19
CDR3 DNA: TGTGCCAGTAGTAGGGGACAGTTTCAGACCCAGTACTTC
CDR3 protein: CASSRGQFQTQYF

D gene: TRBD2
clone size: .
J gene: TRBJ2-3
V gene: TRBV11-2
CDR3 DNA: TGTGCCAGCAGCTTCGGGAGCGGGAGTACAGATACGCAGTATTTT
CDR3 protein: CASSFGSGSTDTQYF

D gene: TRBD1
clone size: few
J gene: TRBJ1-5
V gene: TRBV28
CDR3 DNA: TGTGCCACCTTAGTGAGGGGGCTTCAGCCCCAGCATTTT
CDR3 protein: CATLVRGLQPQHF

D gene: .
clone size: few
J gene: TRBJ1-1
V gene: TRBV16
CDR3 DNA: TGTGCCAGCAGCCAACCGGGGACTGAAGCTTTCTTT
CDR3 protein: CASSQPGTEAFF

D gene: TRBD1
clone size: .
J gene: TRBJ1-1
V gene: TRBV10-3
CDR3 DNA: TGTGCCATCAGTGACTTAGGGGGCCCTGAAGCTTTCTTT
CDR3 protein: CAISDLGGPEAFF

D gene: .
clone size: .
J gene: TRBJ2-2
V gene: TRBV28
CDR3 DNA: TGTGCCAGCAGTCCCCCACTTTCCACCGGGGAGCTGTTTTTT
CDR3 protein: CASSPPLSTGELFF

D gene: .
clone size: few
J gene: TRBJ2-7
V gene: TRBV7-2
CDR3 DNA: TGTGCCAGCAGCTTAAACGTGGGCAGGGAAAACGAGCAGTACTTC
CDR3 protein: CASSLNVGRENEQYF

D gene: TRBD1
clone size: .
J gene: TRBJ2-2
V gene: TRBV5-1
CDR3 DNA: TGCGCCAGCGTGACAGGGGGAGATTCGGGGGAGCTGTTTTTT
CDR3 protein: CASVTGGDSGELFF

D gene: .
clone size: .
J gene: TRBJ1-2
V gene: TRBV9
CDR3 DNA: TGTGCCAGCAGCGGGCCCCGACAGCCCGCTGGGTATGGCTACACCTTC
CDR3 protein: CASSGPRQPAGYGYTF

D gene: .
clone size: few
J gene: TRBJ1-5
V gene: TRBV4-2
CDR3 DNA: TGTGCCAGCAGCCAAGACCCGGGTGGTAGCAATCAGCCCCAGCATTTT
CDR3 protein: CASSQDPGGSNQPQHF

D gene: TRBD1
clone size: .
J gene: TRBJ1-1
V gene: TRBV2
CDR3 DNA: TGTGCCAGCAGTGTACAGGGGGGGAACACTGAAGCTTTCTTT
CDR3 protein: CASSVQGGNTEAFF

D gene: TRBD2
clone size: .
J gene: TRBJ2-2
V gene: TRBV6-5
CDR3 DNA: TGTGCCAGCAGTTCCGGGGGGGGGACGAACACCGGGGAGCTGTTTTTT
CDR3 protein: CASSSGGGTNTGELFF

D gene: TRBD2
clone size: .
J gene: TRBJ2-1
V gene: TRBV11-3
CDR3 DNA: TGTGCCAGCAGCTTAGGCGCCGGACTAGCGGTTCTAAGCTCCTACAATGAGCAGTTCTTC
CDR3 protein: CASSLGAGLAVLSSYNEQFF

D gene: .
clone size: .
J gene: TRBJ1-2
V gene: TRBV29-1
CDR3 DNA: TGCAGCGGGCGGGGTCATGATGGCTACACCTTC
CDR3 protein: CSGRGHDGYTF

D gene: .
clone size: .
J gene: TRBJ2-2
V gene: TRBV4-1
CDR3 DNA: TGCGCCAGCGGCGAGTGGAGCACCGGGGAGCTGTTTTTT
CDR3 protein: CASGEWSTGELFF

D gene: TRBD1
clone size: .
J gene: TRBJ2-3
V gene: TRBV19
CDR3 DNA: TGTGCCAGTAGTATAGCGACCGGGACAGGGGGCCCCACAGATACGCAGTATTTT
CDR3 protein: CASSIATGTGGPTDTQYF

D gene: TRBD1
clone size: .
J gene: TRBJ1-3
V gene: TRBV9
CDR3 DNA: TGTGCCAGCAGCGTAGCAGGACAGGGGCGTTCTGGAAACACCATATATTTT
CDR3 protein: CASSVAGQGRSGNTIYF

D gene: .
clone size: few
J gene: TRBJ2-7
V gene: TRBV4-3
CDR3 DNA: TGCGCCAGCAGCCCCTCGAGGGCACTTTCCTACGAGCAGTACTTC
CDR3 protein: CASSPSRALSYEQYF

D gene: .
clone size: large
J gene: TRBJ1-5
V gene: TRBV4-1
CDR3 DNA: TGCGCCAGCAGCCAAGATGAAGCTACTAATCAGCCCCAGCATTTT
CDR3 protein: CASSQDEATNQPQHF

D gene: TRBD2
clone size: .
J gene: TRBJ2-1
V gene: TRBV5-1
CDR3 DNA: TGCGCCAGCAGCCAGTCCCTCGGGACTAGGGAGCAGTTCTTC
CDR3 protein: CASSQSLGTREQFF

D gene: .
clone size: .
J gene: TRBJ2-7
V gene: TRBV4-1
CDR3 DNA: TGCGCCAGCAGCCCTCAGGCGGGCGGATTCTCCTACGAGCAGTACTTC
CDR3 protein: CASSPQAGGFSYEQYF